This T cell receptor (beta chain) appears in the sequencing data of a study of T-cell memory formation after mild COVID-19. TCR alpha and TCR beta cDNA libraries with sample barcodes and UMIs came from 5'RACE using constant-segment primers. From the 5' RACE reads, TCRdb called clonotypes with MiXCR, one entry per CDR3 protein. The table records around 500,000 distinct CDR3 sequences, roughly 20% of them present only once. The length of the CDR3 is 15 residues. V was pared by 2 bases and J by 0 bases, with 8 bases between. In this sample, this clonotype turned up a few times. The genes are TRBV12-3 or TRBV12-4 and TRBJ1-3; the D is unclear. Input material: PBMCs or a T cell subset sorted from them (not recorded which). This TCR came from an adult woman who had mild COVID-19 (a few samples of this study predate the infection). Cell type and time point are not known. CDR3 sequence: CASSLSVRSGNTIYF. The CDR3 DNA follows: TGTGCCAGCAGTTTATCGGTCCGCTCTGGAAACACCATATATTTT.